Below are 9 T cell receptor beta chains sequenced from a single sample in a study of control samples from healthy donors and cancer patients. Some clones are missing from TCRdb's copy, which holds only in-frame ones; the method was immunoSEQ multiplex PCR. The table shows approximately 9,100 clones, with about 91% occurring only once. Material for sequencing was PBMCs. These receptors originate from a man aged 60 to 69 with colorectal cancer.

The V call is TRBV15, the J call TRBJ2-7; TRBD1 might be the D (6 bases). The CDR3 runs 16 residues. Trimming stripped 0 bases from V and 7 bases from J, with 19 bases between. Germline CDR1 LNHNV, CDR2 YYDKDF (reference sequence). The DNA of the CDR3 is TGTGCCACCAGCAGAGATCGGTGGGCAGGGGTGAGAGAGCAGTACTTC. This translates into CATSRDRWAGVREQYF.

The chain recombines TRBV4-1 with TRBJ1-4; D unclear. CDR3 length: 16 residues. Trimming stripped 1 base from V and 7 bases from J, with 16 bases between. Germline CDR1 reads MGHRA; CDR2 reads YSYEKL. The CDR3 nucleotides are TGCGCCAGCAGCCAAGTTGGGCGGAGGGAGGCTGAAAAACTGTTTTTT. Encoded protein: CASSQVGRREAEKLFF.

The chain links TRBV7-6 to TRBJ1-3, with a tentative D call TRBD1 (6 bases). V lost 6 bases and J lost 0, with 18 bases in between. CDR1 and CDR2 (germline): SGHVS, FNYEAQ. The CDR3 sequence is 17 residues long. Here the CDR3 DNA reads TGTGCCAGCAGTCGGGACAAAACCTTAAGCTCTGGAAACACCATATATTTT. Translation gives CASSRDKTLSSGNTIYF.

The CDR3 nucleotides read TGTGCCAGCAGCGTAGGCAACAGGCCCCGGGACTATGGCTACACCTTC. Encoded protein: CASSVGNRPRDYGYTF. The chain is built from TRBV9 and TRBJ1-2, with D possibly matching TRBD1 (5 bases). The CDR3 sequence is 16 residues long. Trimming took off 0 bases at V and 3 bases at J, with 15 bases between the two ends. Germline lookup yields CDR1 SGDLS and CDR2 YYNGEE.

The CDR3 bases are TGTGCCACCAGTGATGGCAGGGGATTTAGCAATCAGCCCCAGCATTTT. This gives the protein CATSDGRGFSNQPQHF. The V gene is TRBV24-1, the J gene TRBJ1-5, with D perhaps TRBD1 (6 bases). Germline V gene sequence: CDR1 KGHDR, CDR2 SFDVKD. Trimming stripped 3 bases from V and 0 bases from J, with 11 bases between. There are 16 residues in the CDR3.

This chain joins TRBV7-2 and TRBJ2-1, with TRBD1 as a possible D gene (6 bases). Per the germline V gene, CDR1 is SGHTA and CDR2 is FQGNSA. The CDR3 spans 17 residues. V lost 5 bases and J 1 base, leaving 18 bases between the germline ends. The CDR3 DNA reads as TGTGCCAGCAGCCGGGCAGGGGCCCTGGGATCCTACAATGAGCAGTTCTTC. Encoded protein: CASSRAGALGSYNEQFF. The variable domain in full, completed from reference TRBV7-2 and TRBJ2-1, reads GAGVSQSPSNKVTEKGKDVELRCDPISGHTALYWYRQSLGQGLEFLIYFQGNSAPDKSGLPSDRFSAERTGGSVSTLTIQRTQQEDSAVYLCASSRAGALGSYNEQFFGPGTRLTVL.

This chain uses TRBV5-4 with TRBJ2-1, with D hard to call. V was shortened by 0 bases and J by 7 bases, with 5 bases between the two germline ends. The CDR3 sequence is 12 residues long. The germline V gene has CDR1 SGHNT and CDR2 YYREEE (reference sequence). The CDR3 loop reads CASSLVFNEQFF. DNA of the CDR3: TGTGCCAGCAGCTTGGTATTTAATGAGCAGTTCTTC.

The V gene is TRBV4-2, the J gene TRBJ1-2; D gene uncertain. This CDR3 comprises 14 residues. In germline, CDR1 is LGHNA, CDR2 YNFKEQ. V gave up 4 bases and J gave up 2 bases, with 11 bases separating them. CDR3 amino acids: CASSPAAENYGYTF. The DNA of the CDR3 is TGTGCCAGCAGCCCGGCTGCAGAAAACTATGGCTACACCTTC.

The rearrangement uses TRBV7-2 and TRBJ1-6, with D hard to call. The V end lost 1 base, the J end lost 9 bases, and 13 bases lay between the germline ends. The germline CDR1 and CDR2 sequences are SGHTA and FQGNSA. The CDR3 length is 15 residues. CDR3 residues: CASSLDGRYSSPLHF. CDR3 sequence (DNA): TGTGCCAGCAGCTTAGATGGCCGGTACAGTTCACCCCTCCACTTT.